This TCR beta chain was sequenced for a study of regulatory T cells in long-lasting Graves disease (dated by TCRdb to the early 2020s). As for the study more broadly: To count as having persistent Graves' disease, a patient had to have received antithyroid drug treatment for over 5 years with TSH receptor autoantibodies remaining persistently positive. TCR sequencing covered roughly 13 persistent and approximately 20 newly diagnosed Graves' disease patients, approximately 33 samples in total. On average, persistent Graves' disease patients in the clinical cohort had been on antithyroid drugs for about 10.3 years. The study was conducted in China and was registered as a clinical trial. This study used TCR sequencing and RNA sequencing of peripheral blood to compare persistent Graves' disease patients against newly diagnosed Graves' disease patients. Results and caveats for the whole study, not just this receptor: The small sample size was acknowledged by the authors as a limitation that may reduce accuracy. Only peripheral blood was studied, because thyroid tissue, the primary lesion, was inaccessible. Preferential use of TRBV28, TRBJ1-2 and TRBJ2-5 was observed in persistent disease, whereas TRBV20-1 and TRBJ2-1 were favored in newly diagnosed disease. Sequencing and analysis were restricted to the TCR beta chain. Lower TCR Shannon entropy and fewer highly expanded clones were observed in persistent Graves' disease patients than in newly diagnosed patients, which suggested clonal expansion. Patients with persistent disease shared more public clonotypes (over 2,500) than newly diagnosed patients did (nearly 1,000).

From the cysteine up to the phenylalanine, the CDR3 has a length of 15 residues. The entry retains the CDR3 DNA only, 45 bases that are in frame from base 1. V is trimmed back by 8 bases and J by 6 bases, and the junction contains 12 bases that no gene match accounts for. CDR1 and CDR2 are read off the germline V gene (reference sequence) as PRHDT and FYEKMQ. With respect to this clonotype: Its binding antigen is unknown. One base away there is no much larger clone; base qualities are not given.

Libraries were built with multiplex PCR. The sample was run on an Illumina HiSeq 4000. iRepertoire HTBI primers and Arm-PCR amplification of CDR3 regions were used to construct TCR beta libraries. Before sequencing, the PCR products went through gel purification. The published analysis was carried out like this. Across samples, some 62 TRBV and 13 to 15 TRBJ segments were identified and used for gene usage analysis of CDR3 amino acid clonotypes. COPE and FqMerger were used to merge the filtered high-quality paired reads into contigs. BLAST was used to align contigs to IMGT TRBV, TRBD and TRBJ reference genes, with CDR3 defined following IMGT. Highly expanded clones were defined as clonotypes with a frequency above 0.1%. Shannon entropy served as the measure of repertoire diversity, while the Gini coefficient captured V-J evenness. A clonotype found in more than one individual was treated as public. TCRdb redid the processing of the public reads, applying fastp at Q25 and MiXCR, and retained in-frame beta chains. When rows share a CDR3 protein, they turn into one entry using the most common DNA and genes. TCRdb, not the authors, supplied the V and J calls. The sample data list about 470,000 distinct CDR3 sequences, and 20% to 25% of these were observed just once. Together, the top ten hold around 7% of the sample.

In light of the paper, this sample's time point label describes: persistent/refractory GD, antithyroid drugs over 5 years with positive TRAb. For both TCR sequencing and RNA sequencing, RNA was extracted from PBMCs in TRIzol. Graves' disease was diagnosed according to American Thyroid Association guidelines. Recruitment of patients was carried out at an endocrinology department in Xi'an, China. Each patient gave around 9.2 milliliters of peripheral blood, collected in an EDTA anticoagulant tube. Ficoll Paque Plus density gradient separation was used to isolate PBMCs, and no further T cell sorting was performed. RNA quality was checked with an Agilent 2100 Bioanalyzer and agarose gel, and concentration with a NanoDrop 2000.

The input for sequencing was peripheral blood mononuclear cells (PBMCs), taken when the disease was refractory, from a patient treated with antithyroid drugs. This receptor was taken from a female donor with Graves disease. Here the chain combines TRBV13 and TRBJ2-7; the junction holds 11 bases that match TRBD1. The CDR3 region reads CASRKGGTGGFEQYF. The DNA sequence follows: TGTGCCAGCCGCAAAGGTGGGACAGGGGGTTTCGAGCAGTACTTC.